This TCR beta chain was captured in a study of cytomegalovirus exposure and HLA in healthy donors. Overall study context: Researchers found that approximately 77% of 398 genotyped donors fell within the Caucasian-associated ancestry cluster. General observations from the study: Evidence from a later analysis indicated that most CMV-associated TCR beta chains looked HLA-restricted. A later analysis associated about 18,000 TCR beta sequences with HLA alleles at a 0.05 false discovery rate. Segments of the TCR beta V type were, in most cases, productive about 90% or about 30% of the time in an earlier analysis.

This CDR3 has 12 amino acids. Deletions cut 4 bases from V and 8 bases from J, with 10 bases between. In germline, CDR1 is LGHNT, CDR2 FRNRAP. A word on this clone: No antigen is known for it.

Both 60 Vbeta primers and 13 Jbeta primers went into the PCR. The table came from immunoSEQ multiplex PCR; TCRdb's copy has only in-frame clones and leaves some out. The sample has about 120,000 clones; around 60% are singletons. The sequence came from a man in his forties or fifties in good health and CMV-seropositive. The gene calls are TRBV12-5 and TRBJ2-3; D may be TRBD2 (5 bases). The sequenced sample consisted of PBMCs. CDR3 loop: CASGSSGGTQYF. The CDR3, as DNA: TGTGCTAGTGGTTCTTCCGGAGGTACGCAGTATTTT.